The 18 T cell receptor beta chains below come from one sample, sequenced in a study of OX40 agonist ivuxolimab in advanced cancers. Repertoires were generated with immunoSEQ multiplex PCR, while TCRdb's copy carries only in-frame clones and drops some. Among tens of thousands of clones listed, 92% were seen once. The sequencing here drew on CD4+ or CD8+ T cells sorted from blood, taken in a trial of the OX40 agonist ivuxolimab. Every receptor here comes from an adult with an advanced solid tumor such as melanoma, head and neck, liver or kidney cancer.

The chain recombines TRBV5-1 with TRBJ2-3; D remains ambiguous. Germline V gene lookup returns CDR1 SGHRS and CDR2 YFSETQ. V lost 1 base, J lost 2 bases, and 8 bases lay in between. The CDR3 is 14 amino acids. The CDR3 DNA sequence: TGCGCCAGCAGCTTGACGTTAGCCACAGATACGCAGTATTTT. This encodes CASSLTLATDTQYF. Full variable domain (rest looked up from reference TRBV5-1 and TRBJ2-3): KAGVTQTPRYLIKTRGQQVTLSCSPISGHRSVSWYQQTPGQGLQFLFEYFSETQRNKGNFPGRFSGRQFSNSRSEMNVSTLELGDSALYLCASSLTLATDTQYFGPGTRLTVL.

V usage is TRBV27 and J usage is TRBJ2-2; 7 bases fit TRBD1. Unmatched junction bases numbered 12, after V lost 2 bases and J lost 6 bases. The CDR3 spans 17 residues. Germline V gene sequence: CDR1 MNHEY, CDR2 SMNVEV (reference sequence). This CDR3 reads CASSLGQVQVGAGELFF. The CDR3, as DNA: TGTGCCAGCAGTTTAGGACAGGTTCAGGTCGGGGCCGGGGAGCTGTTTTTT.

The rearrangement uses TRBV28 and TRBJ1-5; D might be TRBD1 (6 bases). The germline V gene has CDR1 MDHEN and CDR2 SYDVKM. The CDR3 contains 12 residues. Deletions cut 10 bases from V and 2 bases from J, with 9 bases between. The CDR3 nucleotides read TGTGCCATACAGGGCGGCAATCAGCCCCAGCATTTT. Its protein product is CAIQGGNQPQHF.

The chain combines TRBV6-5 with TRBJ2-7, with 7 bases that match TRBD2. Germline V CDR1 and CDR2: MNHEY, SVGAGI. V lost 2 bases to trimming and J lost 6 bases; unmatched junction nucleotides: 7. The CDR3 is 14 residues long. The CDR3 protein is CASSYISPGGEQYF. CDR3 DNA: TGTGCCAGCAGTTACATTAGTCCGGGGGGCGAGCAGTACTTC.

The V and J genes are TRBV9 and TRBJ2-1, with D hard to call. Germline V gives CDR1 SGDLS, CDR2 YYNGEE. The CDR3 runs to 13 residues. V lost 3 bases to trimming and J lost 10 bases, with 14 bases between them. In DNA, the CDR3 is TGTGCCAGCAGCGCCGGACCGTTAGGGGAGCAGTTCTTC. Its translation: CASSAGPLGEQFF.

The gene calls are TRBV6-1 and TRBJ2-6; a possible D gene is TRBD1 (5 bases). Germline loops: CDR1 MNHNS, CDR2 SASEGT. V lost 6 bases and J lost 2, with 5 bases in between. The CDR3 length is 13 residues. CDR3 DNA: TGTGCCAGCAGGACAGCTGGGGCCAACGTCCTGACTTTC. This encodes CASRTAGANVLTF.

V is TRBV5-1 and J is TRBJ2-1; D possibly corresponds to TRBD1 (6 bases). Trimming removed 0 bases at V and 6 bases at J, with 13 bases between. The germline CDR1 and CDR2 sequences are SGHRS and YFSETQ. This CDR3 has 15 amino acids. As DNA, the CDR3 is TGCGCCAGCAGCTTGGCCTCAGGACAGACCAATGAGCAGTTCTTC. Its protein product is CASSLASGQTNEQFF.

A note on this clone: One end of the junction fails to match germline, which may point to a read error. This chain uses TRBV5-4 with TRBJ2-7, with D maybe TRBD1 (5 bases). The CDR3 is 15 residues long. Germline CDR1 and CDR2: SGHNT and YYREEE (reference sequence). The CDR3 bases are TGCGCCAGCAGCCAAGATGTAGGGGATACCTACGAGCAGTACTTC. The encoded protein is CASSQDVGDTYEQYF.

The rearrangement uses TRBV29-1 and TRBJ1-5, with D tentatively TRBD1 (5 bases). Looked up from germline, CDR1 is SQVTM and CDR2 is ANQGSEA. The CDR3 covers 13 residues. V gave up 6 bases and J gave up 6 bases, with 15 bases separating them. The CDR3 nucleotides read TGCAGCGTCGGAGGCGGGGCCGGTCAGCCCCAGCATTTT. Its protein is CSVGGGAGQPQHF.

This clone was seen just once. The rearrangement links TRBV30 to TRBJ2-2, with TRBD2 as a possible D gene (6 bases). This CDR3 is built from 13 residues. CDR1 and CDR2 (germline): GTSNPN, SVGIG (reference sequence). V lost 6 bases and J lost 6, with 14 bases in between. For the CDR3, the DNA is TGTGCCTGCTCAACCTGGGGGGCCGGGGAGCTGTTTTTT. It translates to CACSTWGAGELFF.

The rearrangement joins TRBV30 to TRBJ2-5; no definite D call. This CDR3 has 14 residues. The ends were cut back, 4 bases at V and 4 bases at J, with 16 bases in the middle. Per the germline V gene, CDR1 is GTSNPN and CDR2 is SVGIG (reference sequence). CDR3 residues: CAWTPQAGGETQYF. The CDR3 nucleotides read TGTGCCTGGACTCCCCAGGCCGGCGGAGAGACCCAGTACTTC.

The chain couples TRBV6-5 to TRBJ2-5, with D uncertain. Near its end, the DNA agrees better with TRBJ2-7, so the J call may be wrong. Germline lookup yields CDR1 MNHEY and CDR2 SVGAGI. This CDR3 region has 15 residues. CDR3 sequence: CASSYSSLGLYEQYF. The CDR3 region has the DNA TGTGCCAGCAGTTACTCGAGTCTGGGCCTCTACGAGCAGTACTTC.

A single count supports this clone. This sequence joins TRBV5-1 and TRBJ1-1; no definite D call. The CDR3 has 16 amino acids. V was pared by 1 base and J by 8 bases, with 21 bases between. Per germline, CDR1 SGHRS and CDR2 YFSETQ. CDR3 in amino acids: CASSLNAAVATQEAFF. The DNA for the CDR3 is TGCGCCAGCAGCTTGAATGCGGCGGTGGCCACCCAAGAAGCTTTCTTT.

The count of this clone is one. V gene TRBV6-5 combines with J gene TRBJ2-5, with D possibly being TRBD2 (5 bases). Germline V lookup: CDR1 MNHEY, CDR2 SVGAGI. This CDR3 is built from 14 residues. The ends were cut back, 0 bases at V and 1 base at J, with 6 bases in the middle. Here the CDR3 reads CASSYSRGQETQYF. CDR3 in DNA: TGTGCCAGCAGTTACTCCCGGGGCCAAGAGACCCAGTACTTC.

In DNA form, the CDR3 reads TGTGCCAGCAGTGGGTTGGGAGCCAAAAACATTCAGTACTTC. Its translation: CASSGLGAKNIQYF. The chain recombines TRBV28 with TRBJ2-4; no clear D gene. Germline V gene sequence: CDR1 MDHEN, CDR2 SYDVKM. The CDR3 spans 14 residues. V lost 5 bases and J 0 bases, leaving 8 bases between the germline ends.

This clone was seen only once. The V gene is TRBV27, the J gene TRBJ2-5; TRBD2 matches 8 bases. After removal of 5 bases from V and 5 bases from J, the junction contained 13 bases not matched to a gene. CDR1 is MNHEY and CDR2 is SMNVEV in the germline V gene (reference sequence). This CDR3 comprises 16 residues. In DNA form, the CDR3 reads TGTGCCAGCAGTCCGTTGGGAGCGGGAGAACGGGAGACCCAGTACTTC. It translates to CASSPLGAGERETQYF.

The chain recombines TRBV4-1 with TRBJ1-1, with D unclear. The germline V and J ends were trimmed by 0 bases and 1 base, with 12 bases remaining between them. Germline values: CDR1 MGHRA, CDR2 YSYEKL. CDR3 length: 16 amino acids. Here the CDR3 DNA reads TGCGCCAGCAGCCAAGATTCGGCCGAGCGGAACACTGAAGCTTTCTTT. Encoded protein: CASSQDSAERNTEAFF.

This clone occurred once. J is TRBJ2-1 and V is TRBV9; D is ambiguous. CDR1 SGDLS and CDR2 YYNGEE come from the germline V gene. This CDR3 contains 16 residues. The V end lost 0 bases, the J end lost 1 base, and 11 bases lay between the germline ends. The CDR3 here is CASSVEVLNSYNEQFF. In DNA, the CDR3 is TGTGCCAGCAGCGTAGAGGTTCTCAATTCCTACAATGAGCAGTTCTTC.